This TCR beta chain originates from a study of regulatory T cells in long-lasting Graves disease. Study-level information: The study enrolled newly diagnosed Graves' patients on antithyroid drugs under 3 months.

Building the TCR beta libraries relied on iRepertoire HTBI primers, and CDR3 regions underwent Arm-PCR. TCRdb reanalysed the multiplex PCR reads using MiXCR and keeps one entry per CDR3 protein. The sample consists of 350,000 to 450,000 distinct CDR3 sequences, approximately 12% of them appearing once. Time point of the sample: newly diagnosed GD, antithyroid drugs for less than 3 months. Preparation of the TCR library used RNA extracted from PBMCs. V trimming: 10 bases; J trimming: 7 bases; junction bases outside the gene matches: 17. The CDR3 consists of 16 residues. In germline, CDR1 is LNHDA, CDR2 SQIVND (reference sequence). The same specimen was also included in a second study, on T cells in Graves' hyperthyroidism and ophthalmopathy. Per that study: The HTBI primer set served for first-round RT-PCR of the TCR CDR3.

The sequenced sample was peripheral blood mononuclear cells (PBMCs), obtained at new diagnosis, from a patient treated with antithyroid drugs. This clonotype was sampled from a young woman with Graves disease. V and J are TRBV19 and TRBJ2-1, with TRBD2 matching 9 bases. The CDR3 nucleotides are TGTGCCACCCTGAAATTAGCGGGAGCGGGGGGTAATGAGCAGTTCTTC. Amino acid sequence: CATLKLAGAGGNEQFF.